These T cell receptor beta chains were read from a single sample in a study of blood T cell repertoires in COVID-19. TCRdb's copy holds only in-frame clones and misses some; the assay was immunoSEQ multiplex PCR. The sample records around 260,000 clones, roughly 80% being singletons. Sequenced: peripheral blood. The source is a person aged 70 to 85 with COVID-19, enrolled during active disease. Each CDR3 is given with its conserved first and last residue. A D gene is named only where the DNA matches it firmly. For some rows the clone size is stated as once, few or many, or as a class when expanded; others skip it.

abundance	v_gene	j_gene	d_gene	CDR3nt	CDR3aa
-	TRBV6-2/TRBV6-3	TRBJ1-1	-	TGTGCCAGCACCCCACGAATGCAGGGGATGAACACTGAAGCTTTCTTT	CASTPRMQGMNTEAFF
-	TRBV28	TRBJ2-5	TRBD2	TGTGCCAGTAGTTTACAACTAGCGGGGGGAATTTCGGCCCAGTACTTC	CASSLQLAGGISAQYF
-	TRBV14	TRBJ2-3	-	TGTGCCAGCAGCCAAAAGGACAGATACACAGATACGCAGTATTTT	CASSQKDRYTDTQYF
-	TRBV27	TRBJ2-1	TRBD1	TGTGCCAGCAGTTCCACCAGGGGGAATGAGCAGTTCTTC	CASSSTRGNEQFF
-	TRBV2	TRBJ1-1	-	TGTGCCAGCAGTGAACGGGGCACTGAAGCTTTCTTT	CASSERGTEAFF
-	TRBV6-2/TRBV6-3	TRBJ2-7	-	TGTGCCAGCAGTCCGGAAGGCTTCGCCCAGCGGTACTTC	CASSPEGFAQRYF
-	TRBV27	TRBJ1-2	TRBD1	TGTGCCAGCTCTTCAAACGGACAGGCAAACTATGGCTACACCTTC	CASSSNGQANYGYTF
-	TRBV7-2	TRBJ2-3	-	TGTGCCAGCAGCTTAGCGGCCCCGGGGACTAGCACAGATACGCAGTATTTT	CASSLAAPGTSTDTQYF
-	TRBV28	TRBJ2-3	-	TGTGCCGCCCGGGACTCACGCACAGATACGCAGTATTTT	CAARDSRTDTQYF
-	TRBV7-3	TRBJ2-3	TRBD2	TGTGCCAGCAGCCCTGGACTAGCAGTAGATACGCAGTATTTT	CASSPGLAVDTQYF
once	TRBV5-1	TRBJ2-3	-	TGCGCCAGCAGCTTAGGTGCTAGCAAAGATACGCAGTATTTT	CASSLGASKDTQYF
once	TRBV6-4	TRBJ2-1	TRBD1	TGTGCCAGCAGAACCGCGCAGGGGGATGAGCAGTTCTTC	CASRTAQGDEQFF
-	TRBV30	TRBJ1-2	-	TGTGCCTGCCCAAGGAGCGGGGTTTCAGGAACGGGGCACTATGGCTACACCTTC	CACPRSGVSGTGHYGYTF
few	TRBV11-2	TRBJ1-5	-	TGTGCCAGCAGCTTACGGTCGGCAGGGGTCGCCAATCAGCCCCAGCATTTT	CASSLRSAGVANQPQHF
once	TRBV6-2/TRBV6-3	TRBJ2-7	TRBD2	TGTGCCAGCAGTCTACCTGGACTAGCCCGCTACGAGCAGTACTTC	CASSLPGLARYEQYF
-	TRBV7-9	TRBJ1-6	-	TGTGCCAGCAGCTTCTCAACGGATTCACCCCTCCACTTT	CASSFSTDSPLHF
-	TRBV7-9	TRBJ1-5	TRBD1	TGTGCCAGCAGCTCGGGACAGGGGGATCAGCCCCAGCATTTT	CASSSGQGDQPQHF
-	TRBV24-1	TRBJ2-5	TRBD2	TGTGCCACCAGTGATTTTGGACTAGCGGGAGAGACCCAGTACTTC	CATSDFGLAGETQYF
-	TRBV28	TRBJ1-4	-	TGTGCCAGCACCCGGGGGGACGCAACTAATGAAAAACTGTTTTTT	CASTRGDATNEKLFF
-	TRBV5-6	TRBJ1-5	TRBD1	TGTGCCAGCAGCTCGACAGGGACTCAGCCCCAGCATTTT	CASSSTGTQPQHF
-	TRBV7-2	TRBJ1-2	-	TGTGCCAGCAGCCCCGGGGGTCTTAGCTATGGCTACACCTTC	CASSPGGLSYGYTF
once	TRBV15	TRBJ2-7	TRBD2	TGTGCCACCAGCAGAACCCGAGGGTTGGGACTACTCTCCTACGAGCAGTACTTC	CATSRTRGLGLLSYEQYF
-	TRBV7-2	TRBJ1-3	-	TGTGCCAGCAGCTTTACAGGGAAGGGAAACACCATATATTTT	CASSFTGKGNTIYF
-	TRBV28	TRBJ2-2	-	TGTGCCAGCAGTCTGAGGGAGACCGGGGAGCTGTTTTTT	CASSLRETGELFF
-	TRBV5-5	TRBJ1-2	-	TGTGCCAGCAGCTTGGATAGGGGGTCTAACTATGGCTACACCTTC	CASSLDRGSNYGYTF
-	TRBV10-2	TRBJ2-3	-	TGCGCCAGCAGTGAATCCACCACAAAGAATACGCAGTATTTT	CASSESTTKNTQYF